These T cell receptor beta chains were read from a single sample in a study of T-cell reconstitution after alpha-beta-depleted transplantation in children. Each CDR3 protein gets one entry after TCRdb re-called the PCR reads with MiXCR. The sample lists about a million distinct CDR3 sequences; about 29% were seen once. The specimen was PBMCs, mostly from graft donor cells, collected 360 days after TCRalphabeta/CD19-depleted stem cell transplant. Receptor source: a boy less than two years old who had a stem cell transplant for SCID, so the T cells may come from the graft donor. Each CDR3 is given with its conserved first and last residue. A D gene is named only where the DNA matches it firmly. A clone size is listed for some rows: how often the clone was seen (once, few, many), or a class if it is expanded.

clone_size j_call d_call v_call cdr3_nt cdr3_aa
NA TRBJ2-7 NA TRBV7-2 TGTGCCAGCAGCTTTCCTTCAGGGGGGGGAGTGAACGAGCAGTACTTC CASSFPSGGGVNEQYF
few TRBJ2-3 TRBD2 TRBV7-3 TGTGCCAGCAGCTTTTTAGCGGGGGGGCCTAGAGATACGCAGTATTTT CASSFLAGGPRDTQYF
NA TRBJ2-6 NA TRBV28 TGTGCCAGCAGTTTCCGGGCCAACGTCCTGACTTTC CASSFRANVLTF
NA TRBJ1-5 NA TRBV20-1 TGCAGTGCACAGGGACGGAACAATCAGCCCCAGCATTTT CSAQGRNNQPQHF
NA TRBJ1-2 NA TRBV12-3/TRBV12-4 TGTGCCAGCAGGGGCGGAACCGGAAACTATGGCTACACCTTC CASRGGTGNYGYTF
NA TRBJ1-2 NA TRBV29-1 TGCAGCGTTGAGGGGGGTTATGGCTACACCTTC CSVEGGYGYTF
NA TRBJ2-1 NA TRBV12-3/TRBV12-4 TGTGCCAGCAGCAGAATGGGCGGAGGGGGAAGCTACAATGAGCAGTTCTTC CASSRMGGGGSYNEQFF
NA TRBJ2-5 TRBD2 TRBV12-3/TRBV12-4 TGTGCCAGCAGTCTAACTAGAAGCGGGGAAGAGACCCAGTACTTC CASSLTRSGEETQYF
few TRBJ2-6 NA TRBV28 TGTGCCAGCACCACATCAAGGAGCTCTGGGGCCAACGTCCTGACTTTC CASTTSRSSGANVLTF
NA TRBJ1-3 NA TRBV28 TGTGCCAGCAGTTTCCGGGGCTACTCTGGAAACACCATATATTTT CASSFRGYSGNTIYF
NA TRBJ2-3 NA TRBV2 TGTGCCAGCAGAAGCTTGAGGGGAGCGCAGTATTTT CASRSLRGAQYF
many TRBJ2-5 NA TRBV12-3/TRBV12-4 TGTGCCAGCAGTGATGGAGAGACCCAGTACTTC CASSDGETQYF
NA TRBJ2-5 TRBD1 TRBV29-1 TGCAGCTCTGAAGGGACTATGACAGGGGGCCTGCGAGGGACCCAGTACTTC CSSEGTMTGGLRGTQYF
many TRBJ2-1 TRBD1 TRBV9 TGTGCCAGCAGCTGGACAGGGGGGATAAATGGGGATGAGCAGTTCTTC CASSWTGGINGDEQFF
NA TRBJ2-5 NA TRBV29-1 TGCAGCGTTGAAGAGGGCTCGGGTCAGTACTTC CSVEEGSGQYF
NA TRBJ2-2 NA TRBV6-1 TGTGCCAGCTCTCGGGGGGCCGCCGGGGAGCTGTTTTTT CASSRGAAGELFF
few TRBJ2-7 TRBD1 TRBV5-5 TGTGCCAGCAGCCGCCAGGGACAGGGCCACGAGCAGTACTTC CASSRQGQGHEQYF